This is a list of T cell receptor beta chains from one sample in a study of T cell responses to AZD1222 COVID-19 vaccine. Method: immunoSEQ multiplex PCR; TCRdb's copy keeps in-frame clones and lacks some. Found here are some 150,000 clones, approximately 92% of them singletons; the top ten hold 3% to 4.5%. The sequencing used peripheral blood, collected 28 days after the second AZD1222 dose. These receptors originate from an adult who received the AZD1222 COVID-19 vaccine. CDR3s include the opening cysteine and the closing phenylalanine or tryptophan. Each record gives: V gene, D gene, J gene, clone size, CDR3 DNA, CDR3 protein. D genes are given only for firm matches. Size is omitted from some rows. Given values are once, few, many or a class for expanded clones.

v_gene: TRBV4-1; d_gene: TRBD2; j_gene: TRBJ2-7; abundance: -; CDR3nt: TGCGCCAGCAGCCAAGTACTAGCGGGAAATTACGAGCAGTACTTC; CDR3aa: CASSQVLAGNYEQYF
v_gene: TRBV10-3; d_gene: TRBD1; j_gene: TRBJ2-7; abundance: -; CDR3nt: TGTGCCATCAGTGAGGGACAGGGGAACGAGCAGTACTTC; CDR3aa: CAISEGQGNEQYF
v_gene: TRBV5-1; d_gene: -; j_gene: TRBJ2-2; abundance: -; CDR3nt: TGCGCCAGCAGTTCGGTCGGGGAGCTGTTTTTT; CDR3aa: CASSSVGELFF
v_gene: TRBV4-3; d_gene: -; j_gene: TRBJ1-2; abundance: -; CDR3nt: TGCGCCAGCAGCCAAGATATCCAGGGGTCCCGTGGCTACACCTTC; CDR3aa: CASSQDIQGSRGYTF
v_gene: TRBV19; d_gene: TRBD2; j_gene: TRBJ2-1; abundance: once; CDR3nt: TGTGCCAGTAGTATAGGGGGAGGCGGGGGTAATGAGCAGTTCTTC; CDR3aa: CASSIGGGGGNEQFF
v_gene: TRBV19; d_gene: -; j_gene: TRBJ1-1; abundance: -; CDR3nt: TGTGCCAGTAGTCCGCACAGGGATACTGAAGCTTTCTTT; CDR3aa: CASSPHRDTEAFF
v_gene: TRBV6-5; d_gene: TRBD2; j_gene: TRBJ2-1; abundance: -; CDR3nt: TGTGCCAGCACCTGGGGTAGGGGACTAGCTGAAGAGCAGTTCTTC; CDR3aa: CASTWGRGLAEEQFF
v_gene: TRBV19; d_gene: -; j_gene: TRBJ1-2; abundance: -; CDR3nt: TGTGCCAGTAGTATGCGGCAGGGCGCCTATGGCTACACCTTC; CDR3aa: CASSMRQGAYGYTF
v_gene: TRBV5-1; d_gene: -; j_gene: TRBJ2-3; abundance: once; CDR3nt: TGCGCCAGCAGCTTGGCCGACCGGAGCACAGATACGCAGTATTTT; CDR3aa: CASSLADRSTDTQYF
v_gene: TRBV28; d_gene: TRBD1; j_gene: TRBJ1-1; abundance: -; CDR3nt: TGTGCCAGCAGAACTGCCGGGACAGCAAACACTGAAGCTTTCTTT; CDR3aa: CASRTAGTANTEAFF
v_gene: TRBV27; d_gene: -; j_gene: TRBJ1-2; abundance: -; CDR3nt: TGTGCCAGCAGATTTATGGGGGCAGGGTTAGACTATGGCTACACCTTC; CDR3aa: CASRFMGAGLDYGYTF
v_gene: TRBV6-4; d_gene: TRBD2; j_gene: TRBJ2-1; abundance: -; CDR3nt: TGTGCCAGCAGTGACAGGGGCGGGAGGGCCTACAATGAGCAGTTCTTC; CDR3aa: CASSDRGGRAYNEQFF
v_gene: TRBV5-5; d_gene: -; j_gene: TRBJ2-1; abundance: -; CDR3nt: TGTGCCAGCAGCCCCTACAGTACCTACAATGAGCAGTTCTTC; CDR3aa: CASSPYSTYNEQFF
v_gene: TRBV28; d_gene: -; j_gene: TRBJ1-6; abundance: -; CDR3nt: TGTGCCAGCAGTTCCCCAGGGGTGAGCTCCTATAATTCACCCCTCCACTTT; CDR3aa: CASSSPGVSSYNSPLHF
v_gene: TRBV20-1; d_gene: -; j_gene: TRBJ1-2; abundance: -; CDR3nt: TGCAGTGCTAGTTTTCCTCAAGGGGAAGGCTACACCTTC; CDR3aa: CSASFPQGEGYTF
v_gene: TRBV5-6; d_gene: -; j_gene: TRBJ2-1; abundance: few; CDR3nt: TGTGCCAGCAGCTTAGTCGGGACTTCCAACTACAATGAGCAGTTCTTC; CDR3aa: CASSLVGTSNYNEQFF
v_gene: TRBV28; d_gene: -; j_gene: TRBJ2-1; abundance: once; CDR3nt: TGTGCCAGCAGTTTCCGGTCTCCGGAGGACACTGAGCAGTTCTTC; CDR3aa: CASSFRSPEDTEQFF
v_gene: TRBV6-5; d_gene: -; j_gene: TRBJ2-3; abundance: -; CDR3nt: TGTGCCAGCATCTCAGCTACAGATACGCAGTATTTT; CDR3aa: CASISATDTQYF
v_gene: TRBV5-4; d_gene: TRBD2; j_gene: TRBJ2-2; abundance: -; CDR3nt: TGTGCCAGCAGCTTTAGCGGGCCGAACACCGGGGAGCTGTTTTTT; CDR3aa: CASSFSGPNTGELFF
v_gene: TRBV7-2; d_gene: TRBD1; j_gene: TRBJ2-5; abundance: -; CDR3nt: TGTGCCAGCAGCTTAGGGACAGGTGTGGCACAGGAGACCCAGTACTTC; CDR3aa: CASSLGTGVAQETQYF
v_gene: TRBV27; d_gene: -; j_gene: TRBJ1-3; abundance: -; CDR3nt: TGTGCCAGCAGTTCGAGCCGCTCTGGAAACACCATATATTTT; CDR3aa: CASSSSRSGNTIYF
v_gene: TRBV6-6; d_gene: TRBD1; j_gene: TRBJ1-2; abundance: -; CDR3nt: TGTGCCAGCAGGGGGACAGGCGCCTCTAGGGGCTACACCTTC; CDR3aa: CASRGTGASRGYTF
v_gene: TRBV2; d_gene: -; j_gene: TRBJ2-7; abundance: -; CDR3nt: TGTGCCAGCAGCCGGACACACTACGAGCAGTACTTC; CDR3aa: CASSRTHYEQYF
v_gene: TRBV5-8; d_gene: -; j_gene: TRBJ2-3; abundance: -; CDR3nt: TGTGCTGGACGGGGGCGGGGTACAGATACGCAGTATTTT; CDR3aa: CAGRGRGTDTQYF
v_gene: TRBV5-1; d_gene: -; j_gene: TRBJ2-2; abundance: -; CDR3nt: TGCGCCAGCAGCCGGGGGGCGTGGGACACCGGGGAGCTGTTTTTT; CDR3aa: CASSRGAWDTGELFF
v_gene: TRBV10-3; d_gene: TRBD1; j_gene: TRBJ2-6; abundance: -; CDR3nt: TGTGCCACCCAACCGACAGGGTCCAACGTCCTGACTTTC; CDR3aa: CATQPTGSNVLTF
v_gene: TRBV28; d_gene: -; j_gene: TRBJ2-7; abundance: -; CDR3nt: TGTGCCAGCAGTTTTTACGGGACCCCGGGCGAGCAGTACTTC; CDR3aa: CASSFYGTPGEQYF
v_gene: TRBV28; d_gene: -; j_gene: TRBJ1-1; abundance: -; CDR3nt: TGTGCCACCACCCTTACGGGGTTTGAAGCTTTCTTT; CDR3aa: CATTLTGFEAFF
v_gene: TRBV18; d_gene: -; j_gene: TRBJ1-4; abundance: -; CDR3nt: TGTGCCAGCTCACCACGGATGGTAGCAACTAATGAAAAACTGTTTTTT; CDR3aa: CASSPRMVATNEKLFF
v_gene: TRBV27; d_gene: -; j_gene: TRBJ2-6; abundance: -; CDR3nt: TGTGCCAGCAGTTTAGGAGGGGATGGGGCCAACGTCCTGACTTTC; CDR3aa: CASSLGGDGANVLTF
v_gene: TRBV9; d_gene: -; j_gene: TRBJ2-2; abundance: -; CDR3nt: TGTGCCAGCAGCGCTCGGACTATCGCGAACACCGGGGAGCTGTTTTTT; CDR3aa: CASSARTIANTGELFF